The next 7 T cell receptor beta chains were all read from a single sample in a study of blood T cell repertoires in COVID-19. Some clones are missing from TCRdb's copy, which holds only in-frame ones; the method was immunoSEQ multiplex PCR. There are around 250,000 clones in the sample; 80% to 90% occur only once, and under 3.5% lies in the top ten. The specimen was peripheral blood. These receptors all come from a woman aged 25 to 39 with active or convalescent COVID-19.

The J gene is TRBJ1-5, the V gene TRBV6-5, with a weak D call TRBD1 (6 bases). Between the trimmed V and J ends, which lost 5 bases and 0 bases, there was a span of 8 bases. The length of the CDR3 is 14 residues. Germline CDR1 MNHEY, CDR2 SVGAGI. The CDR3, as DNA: TGTGCCAGCAGTCGGACAGATAGCAATCAGCCCCAGCATTTT. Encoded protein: CASSRTDSNQPQHF.

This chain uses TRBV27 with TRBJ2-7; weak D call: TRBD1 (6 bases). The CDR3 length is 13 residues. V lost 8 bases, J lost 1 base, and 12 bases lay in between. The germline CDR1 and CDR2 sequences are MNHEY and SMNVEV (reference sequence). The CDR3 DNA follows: TGTGCCAGCGGCAGGGGCGCATCCTACGAGCAGTACTTC. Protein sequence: CASGRGASYEQYF.

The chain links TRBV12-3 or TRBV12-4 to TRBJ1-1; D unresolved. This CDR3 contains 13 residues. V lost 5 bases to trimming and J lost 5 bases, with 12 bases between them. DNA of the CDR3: TGTGCCAGCAGTCCACCCCCCGGGACTGAAGCTTTCTTT. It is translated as CASSPPPGTEAFF.

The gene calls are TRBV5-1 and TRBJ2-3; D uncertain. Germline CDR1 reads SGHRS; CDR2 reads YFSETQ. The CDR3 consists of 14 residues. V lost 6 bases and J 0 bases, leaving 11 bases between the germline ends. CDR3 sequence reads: CASTTRASTDTQYF. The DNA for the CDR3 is TGCGCCAGCACAACACGTGCTAGCACAGATACGCAGTATTTT.

The CDR3 protein is CASSRPLRPQHF. In DNA, the CDR3 is TGTGCCAGCAGTCGTCCCCTCAGGCCCCAGCATTTT. This rearrangement joins TRBV6-2 or TRBV6-3 to TRBJ1-5; D remains unclear. The CDR3 has 12 amino acids. The germline V gene has CDR1 MNHEY and CDR2 SVGEGT. V dropped 5 bases and J dropped 9 bases, with 11 bases sitting between them.

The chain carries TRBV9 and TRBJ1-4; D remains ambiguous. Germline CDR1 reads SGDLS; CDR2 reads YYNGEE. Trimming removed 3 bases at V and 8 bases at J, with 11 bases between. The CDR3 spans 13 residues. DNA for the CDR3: TGTGCCAGCAGCGGGCCCGGGGAGGAAAAACTGTTTTTT. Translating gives CASSGPGEEKLFF.

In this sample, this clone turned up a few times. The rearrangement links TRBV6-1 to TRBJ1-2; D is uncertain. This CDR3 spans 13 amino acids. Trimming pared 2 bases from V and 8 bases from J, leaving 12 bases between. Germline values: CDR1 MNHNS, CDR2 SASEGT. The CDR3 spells CASSETEPGGYTF. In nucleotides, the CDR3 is TGTGCCAGCAGTGAAACCGAGCCGGGGGGCTACACCTTC.